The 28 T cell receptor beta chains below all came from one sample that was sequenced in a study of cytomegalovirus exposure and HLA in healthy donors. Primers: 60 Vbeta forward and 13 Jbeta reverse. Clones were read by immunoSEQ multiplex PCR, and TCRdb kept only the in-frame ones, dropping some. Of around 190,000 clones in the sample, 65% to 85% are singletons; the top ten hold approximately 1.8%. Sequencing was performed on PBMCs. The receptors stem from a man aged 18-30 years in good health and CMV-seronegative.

This CDR3 reads CASSQTGNGYTF. Here the CDR3 DNA reads TGTGCCAGCAGCCAGACAGGGAATGGCTACACCTTC. This rearrangement joins TRBV5-4 to TRBJ1-2; TRBD1 agrees at 7 bases. The V and J ends lost 4 bases and 6 bases, in that order; junction bases with no gene match: 3. The length of the CDR3 is 12 residues. From germline, CDR1 is SGHNT and CDR2 YYREEE (reference sequence).

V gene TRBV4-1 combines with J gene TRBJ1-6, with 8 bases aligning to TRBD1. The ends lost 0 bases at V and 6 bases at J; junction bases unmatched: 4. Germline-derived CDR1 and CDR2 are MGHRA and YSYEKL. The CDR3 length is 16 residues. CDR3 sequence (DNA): TGCGCCAGCAGCCAAGACGGGGGACAGGTTAATTCACCCCTCCACTTT. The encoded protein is CASSQDGGQVNSPLHF.

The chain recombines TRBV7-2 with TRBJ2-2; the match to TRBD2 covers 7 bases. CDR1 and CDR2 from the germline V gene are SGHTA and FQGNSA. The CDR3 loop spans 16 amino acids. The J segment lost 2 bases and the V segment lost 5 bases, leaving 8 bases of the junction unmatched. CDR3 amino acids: CASSLSGTTNTGELFF. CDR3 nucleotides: TGTGCCAGCAGCCTTTCCGGGACTACCAACACCGGGGAGCTGTTTTTT.

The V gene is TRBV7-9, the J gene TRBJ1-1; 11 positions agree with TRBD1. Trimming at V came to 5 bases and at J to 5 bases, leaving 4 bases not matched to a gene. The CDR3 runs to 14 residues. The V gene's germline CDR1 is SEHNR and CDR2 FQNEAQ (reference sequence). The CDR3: CASSPDRGQTEAFF. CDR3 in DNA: TGTGCCAGCAGCCCGGACAGGGGGCAAACTGAAGCTTTCTTT.

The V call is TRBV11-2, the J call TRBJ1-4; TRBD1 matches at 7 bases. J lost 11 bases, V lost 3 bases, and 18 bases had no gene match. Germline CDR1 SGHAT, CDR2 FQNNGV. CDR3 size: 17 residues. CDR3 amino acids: CASSFGGIDRERGKLFF. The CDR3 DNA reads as TGTGCCAGCAGCTTTGGCGGAATCGACAGGGAGAGGGGGAAACTGTTTTTT. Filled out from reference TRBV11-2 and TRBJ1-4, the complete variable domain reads EAGVAQSPRYKIIEKRQSVAFWCNPISGHATLYWYQQILGQGPKLLIQFQNNGVVDDSQLPKDRFSAERLKGVDSTLKIQPAKLEDSAVYLCASSFGGIDRERGKLFFGSGTQLSVL.

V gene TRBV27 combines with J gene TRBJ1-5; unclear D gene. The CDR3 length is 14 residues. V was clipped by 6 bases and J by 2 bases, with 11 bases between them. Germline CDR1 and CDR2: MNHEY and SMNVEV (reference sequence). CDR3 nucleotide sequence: TGTGCCAGCAGGCCAACGCCGGGCAATCAGCCCCAGCATTTT. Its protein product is CASRPTPGNQPQHF.

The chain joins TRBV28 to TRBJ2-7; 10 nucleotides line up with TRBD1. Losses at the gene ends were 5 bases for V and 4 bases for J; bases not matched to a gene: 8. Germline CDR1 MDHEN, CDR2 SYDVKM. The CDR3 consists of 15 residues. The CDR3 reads CASSGQGVIGYEQYF. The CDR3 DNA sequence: TGTGCCAGCAGTGGACAGGGGGTAATTGGGTACGAGCAGTACTTC.

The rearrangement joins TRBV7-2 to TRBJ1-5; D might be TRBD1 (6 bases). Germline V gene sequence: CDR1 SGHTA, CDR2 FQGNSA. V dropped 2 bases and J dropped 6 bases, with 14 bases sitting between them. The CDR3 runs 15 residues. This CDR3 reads CASSLSGRGGQPQHF. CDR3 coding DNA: TGTGCCAGCAGCTTAAGCGGCAGGGGTGGTCAGCCCCAGCATTTT.

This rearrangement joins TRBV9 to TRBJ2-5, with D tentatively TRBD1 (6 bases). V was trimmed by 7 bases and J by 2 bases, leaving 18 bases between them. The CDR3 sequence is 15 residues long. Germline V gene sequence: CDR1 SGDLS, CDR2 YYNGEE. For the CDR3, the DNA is TGTGCCAGCGGTAGAGGGGGAGCCGAACAAGAGACCCAGTACTTC. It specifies CASGRGGAEQETQYF.

DNA for the CDR3: TGTGCCAGCAGCTTAAAGAGAGAAGCTTTCTTT. As protein: CASSLKREAFF. The J gene is TRBJ1-1, the V gene TRBV7-9; D is undetermined. The CDR3 covers 11 residues. Germline lookup yields CDR1 SEHNR and CDR2 FQNEAQ (reference sequence). V was trimmed by 2 bases and J by 8 bases, leaving 6 bases between them.

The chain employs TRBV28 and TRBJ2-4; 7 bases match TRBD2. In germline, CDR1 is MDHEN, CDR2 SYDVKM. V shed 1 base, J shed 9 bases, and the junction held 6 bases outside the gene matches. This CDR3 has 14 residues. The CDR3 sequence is CASSLSDGGGIQYF. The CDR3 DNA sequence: TGTGCCAGCAGTTTATCCGATGGGGGGGGCATTCAGTACTTC.

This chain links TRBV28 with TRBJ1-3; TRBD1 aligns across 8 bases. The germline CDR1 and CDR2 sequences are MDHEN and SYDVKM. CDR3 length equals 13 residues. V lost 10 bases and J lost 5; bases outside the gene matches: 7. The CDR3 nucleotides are TGTGCCACCATGGACAGGGCAAGAAACACCATATATTTT. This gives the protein CATMDRARNTIYF.

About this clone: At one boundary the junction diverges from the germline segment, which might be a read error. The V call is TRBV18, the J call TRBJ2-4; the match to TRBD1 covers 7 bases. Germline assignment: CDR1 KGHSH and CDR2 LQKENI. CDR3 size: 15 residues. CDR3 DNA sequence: TGTGCCAGCTCACCCCTGGGACAGCTGGGGAACAGTCAGTACTTC. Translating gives CASSPLGQLGNSQYF.

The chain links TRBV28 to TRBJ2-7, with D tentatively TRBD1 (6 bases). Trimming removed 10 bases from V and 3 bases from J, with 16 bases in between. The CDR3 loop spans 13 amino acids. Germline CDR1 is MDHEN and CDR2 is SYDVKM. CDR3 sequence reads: CATVGHPYYEQYF. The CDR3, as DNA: TGTGCCACAGTGGGACACCCTTACTACGAGCAGTACTTC. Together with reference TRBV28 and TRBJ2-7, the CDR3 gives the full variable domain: DVKVTQSSRYLVKRTGEKVFLECVQDMDHENMFWYRQDPGLGLRLIYFSYDVKMKEKGDIPEGYSVSREKKERFSLILESASTNQTSMYLCATVGHPYYEQYFGPGTRLTVT.

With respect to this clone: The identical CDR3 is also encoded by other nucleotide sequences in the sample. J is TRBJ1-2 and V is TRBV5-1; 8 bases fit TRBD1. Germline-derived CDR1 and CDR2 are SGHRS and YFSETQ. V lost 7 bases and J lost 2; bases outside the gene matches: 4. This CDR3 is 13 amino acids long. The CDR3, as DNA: TGCGCCAGCCGGCAGGGGGCGAACTATGGCTACACCTTC. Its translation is CASRQGANYGYTF.

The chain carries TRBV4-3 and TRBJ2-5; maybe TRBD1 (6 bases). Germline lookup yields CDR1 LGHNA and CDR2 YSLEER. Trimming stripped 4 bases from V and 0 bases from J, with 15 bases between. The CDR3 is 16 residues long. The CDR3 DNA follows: TGCGCCAGCAGCCTTAATCAGGGGTCGTACCAAGAGACCCAGTACTTC. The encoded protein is CASSLNQGSYQETQYF.

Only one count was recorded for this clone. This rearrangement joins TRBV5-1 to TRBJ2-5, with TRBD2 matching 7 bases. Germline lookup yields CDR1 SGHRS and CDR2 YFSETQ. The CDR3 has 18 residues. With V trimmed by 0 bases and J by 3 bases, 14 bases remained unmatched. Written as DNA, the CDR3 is TGCGCCAGCAGCTTGGTGGGGGGGGGATGGGTTTGGGAAGAGACCCAGTACTTC. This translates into CASSLVGGGWVWEETQYF.

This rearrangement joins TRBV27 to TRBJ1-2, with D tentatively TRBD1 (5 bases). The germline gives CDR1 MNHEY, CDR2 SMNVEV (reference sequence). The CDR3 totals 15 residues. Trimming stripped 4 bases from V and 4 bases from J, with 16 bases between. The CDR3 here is CASSYDRDLIYGYTF. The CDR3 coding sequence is TGTGCCAGCAGTTACGACCGGGACTTAATCTATGGCTACACCTTC.

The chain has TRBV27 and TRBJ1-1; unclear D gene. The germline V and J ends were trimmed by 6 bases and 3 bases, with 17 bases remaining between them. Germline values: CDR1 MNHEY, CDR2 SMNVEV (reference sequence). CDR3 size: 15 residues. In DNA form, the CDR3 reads TGTGCCAGCAGACCAATTCGGGGTAAGGACACTGAAGCTTTCTTT. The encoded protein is CASRPIRGKDTEAFF.

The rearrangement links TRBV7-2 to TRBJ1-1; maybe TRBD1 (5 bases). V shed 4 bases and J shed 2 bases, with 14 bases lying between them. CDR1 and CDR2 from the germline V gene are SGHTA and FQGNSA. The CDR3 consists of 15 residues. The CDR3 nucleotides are TGTGCCAGCAGCTCGGGCCTTAGGGGTAACACTGAAGCTTTCTTT. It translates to CASSSGLRGNTEAFF.

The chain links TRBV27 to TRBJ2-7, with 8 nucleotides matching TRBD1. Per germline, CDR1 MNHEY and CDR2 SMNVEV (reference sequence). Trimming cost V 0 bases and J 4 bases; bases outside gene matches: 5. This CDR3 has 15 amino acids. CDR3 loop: CASSLSGDRRYEQYF. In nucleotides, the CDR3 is TGTGCCAGCAGTTTATCGGGGGACAGGAGGTACGAGCAGTACTTC.

The CDR3 sequence is CASSIRQGSYEQYF. The CDR3 nucleotides are TGTGCCAGCAGTATCCGACAGGGCTCCTACGAGCAGTACTTC. The V and J genes are TRBV25-1 and TRBJ2-7, with 7 bases aligning to TRBD1. CDR1 is MGHDK, CDR2 SYGVNS, per germline. The ends lost 5 bases at V and 0 bases at J; junction bases unmatched: 4. The CDR3 runs to 14 residues.

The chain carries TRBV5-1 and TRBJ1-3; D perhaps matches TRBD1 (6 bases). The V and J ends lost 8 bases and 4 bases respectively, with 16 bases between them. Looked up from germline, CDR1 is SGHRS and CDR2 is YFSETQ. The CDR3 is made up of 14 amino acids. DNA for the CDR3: TGCGCCAGTTCGTTACAGGGATCGGGAAACACCATATATTTT. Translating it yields CASSLQGSGNTIYF.

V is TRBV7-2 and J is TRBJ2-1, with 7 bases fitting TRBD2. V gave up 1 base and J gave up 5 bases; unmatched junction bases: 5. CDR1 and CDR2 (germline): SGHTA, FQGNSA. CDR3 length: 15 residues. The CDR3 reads CASSLELARDNEQFF. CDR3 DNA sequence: TGTGCCAGCAGCTTAGAACTAGCGAGGGACAATGAGCAGTTCTTC.

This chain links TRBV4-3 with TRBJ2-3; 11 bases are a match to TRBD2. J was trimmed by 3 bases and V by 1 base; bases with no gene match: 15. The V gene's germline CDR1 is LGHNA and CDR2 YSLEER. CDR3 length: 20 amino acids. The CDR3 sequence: CASSQALLAGVALRTDTQYF. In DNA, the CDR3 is TGCGCCAGCAGCCAAGCCCTACTAGCGGGAGTAGCCCTAAGGACAGATACGCAGTATTTT.

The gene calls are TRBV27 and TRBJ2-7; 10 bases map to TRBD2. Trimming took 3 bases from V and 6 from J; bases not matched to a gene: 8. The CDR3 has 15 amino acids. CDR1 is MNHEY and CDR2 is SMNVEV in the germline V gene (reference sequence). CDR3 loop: CASSFIGTSVAEQYF. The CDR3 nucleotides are TGTGCCAGCAGTTTTATCGGGACTAGCGTGGCCGAGCAGTACTTC.

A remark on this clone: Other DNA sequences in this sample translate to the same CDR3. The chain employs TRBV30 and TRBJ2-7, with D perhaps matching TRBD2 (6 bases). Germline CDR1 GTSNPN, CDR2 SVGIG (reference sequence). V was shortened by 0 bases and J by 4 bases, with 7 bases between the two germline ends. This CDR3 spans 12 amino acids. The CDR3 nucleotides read TGTGCCTGGAGTGTTCGGGGGTACGAGCAGTACTTC. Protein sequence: CAWSVRGYEQYF.

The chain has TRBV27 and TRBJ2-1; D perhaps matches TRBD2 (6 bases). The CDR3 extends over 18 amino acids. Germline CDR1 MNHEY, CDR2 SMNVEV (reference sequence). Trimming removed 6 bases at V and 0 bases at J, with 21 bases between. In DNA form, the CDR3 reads TGTGCCAGCAGCAAACGCACACAGGCGGGGATCTCCTACAATGAGCAGTTCTTC. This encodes CASSKRTQAGISYNEQFF.